The T cell receptor beta chain described here comes from a study of T cell changes during pregnancy in multiple sclerosis. Sequencing was performed with immunoSEQ multiplex PCR; in TCRdb, only in-frame clones are kept and a portion is missing. The repertoire holds under 55,000 clones, around 90% seen once, with roughly 0.6% in the top ten. Sequences were derived from CD4+ T cells from peripheral blood mononuclear cells, sampled after pregnancy. This sequence was found in a female donor in good health, enrolled as a control in a pregnancy study.

Here the CDR3 DNA reads TGTGCCAGCAGCTTATCGGCTAGCTACGAGCAGTACTTC. Its protein is CASSLSASYEQYF. The chain combines TRBV11-3 with TRBJ2-7; D not resolved. This CDR3 comprises 13 residues. CDR1 and CDR2 (germline): SGHNT, YENEEA. The V and J ends lost 2 bases and 3 bases respectively, with 8 bases between them.